These 24 T cell receptor beta chains share one sample of origin, sequenced in a study of blood T cell repertoires in COVID-19. Assay used: immunoSEQ multiplex PCR; TCRdb lists only in-frame clones, some missing. The table includes about 120,000 clones, roughly four fifths detected once. Sequenced sample: peripheral blood. The receptors originated from a human donor in a cohort sampled during active COVID-19.

This clone has just a few counts. The chain recombines TRBV5-5 with TRBJ2-1, with 9 bases lining up with TRBD2. The length of the CDR3 is 17 residues. V shed 0 bases and J 5 bases; nucleotides not matched to a gene: 9. The germline V gene has CDR1 SGHKS and CDR2 YYEKEE (reference sequence). CDR3 DNA: TGTGCCAGCAGCTTGGATCCTAGCGGGATTGGAAACAATGAGCAGTTCTTC. Residues: CASSLDPSGIGNNEQFF. The complete variable domain, with remaining parts taken from reference TRBV5-5 and TRBJ2-1, reads DAGVTQSPTHLIKTRGQQVTLRCSPISGHKSVSWYQQVLGQGPQFIFQYYEKEERGRGNFPDRFSARQFPNYSSELNVNALLLGDSALYLCASSLDPSGIGNNEQFFGPGTRLTVL.

The chain carries TRBV12-5 and TRBJ1-4, with a tentative D call TRBD1 (5 bases). Germline loops: CDR1 LGHNT, CDR2 FRNRAP. The CDR3 sequence is 14 residues long. V dropped 3 bases and J dropped 7 bases, with 12 bases sitting between them. In DNA, the CDR3 is TGTGCTAGTGGTTTAGGGCAGGGCCCTGAAAAACTGTTTTTT. Protein sequence: CASGLGQGPEKLFF.

This chain links TRBV6-4 with TRBJ2-6; D is ambiguous. The CDR3 extends over 15 amino acids. V lost 3 bases and J 3 bases, leaving 9 bases between the germline ends. The germline CDR1 and CDR2 sequences are MRHNA and SNTAGT. The CDR3 loop is CASSESGYGANVLTF. CDR3 bases: TGTGCCAGCAGTGAGTCCGGGTATGGGGCCAACGTCCTGACTTTC.

This clone was seen a few times. The chain employs TRBV28 and TRBJ2-5, with 11 nucleotides matching TRBD2. V lost 6 bases to trimming and J lost 10 bases; unmatched junction nucleotides: 16. CDR1 is MDHEN and CDR2 is SYDVKM in the germline V gene. CDR3 size: 16 residues. The CDR3 DNA is TGTGCCAGCAGCCTAGAGGGACTAGCGGCCGAGGTTGTCCAGTACTTC. Amino acids: CASSLEGLAAEVVQYF.

The CDR3 loop is CASSQVGSGGLNSEQYF. In nucleotides, the CDR3 is TGTGCCAGCAGCCAAGTTGGTAGCGGGGGATTGAATAGTGAGCAGTACTTC. This chain connects TRBV3-1 (or the pseudogene TRBV3-2) to TRBJ2-7; 9 bases map to TRBD2. In germline, CDR1 is LGHDT, CDR2 YNNKEL (reference sequence). Losses at the gene ends were 1 base for V and 7 bases for J; bases not matched to a gene: 14. The CDR3 has 17 amino acids.

The J gene is TRBJ1-5, the V gene TRBV11-2; D not certain. The CDR3 length is 13 residues. Trimming pared 4 bases from V and 7 bases from J, leaving 11 bases between. The germline CDR1 and CDR2 sequences are SGHAT and FQNNGV. The CDR3 nucleotides are TGTGCCAGCAGCTCCGGCGGGGAGCAGCCCCAGCATTTT. Its translation: CASSSGGEQPQHF.

The sample holds a few counts of this clone. This chain connects TRBV9 to TRBJ1-1; no clear D gene. This CDR3 comprises 13 residues. From germline, CDR1 is SGDLS and CDR2 YYNGEE. V was trimmed by 4 bases and J by 5 bases, leaving 12 bases between them. CDR3 nucleotide sequence: TGTGCCAGCAGCACCCACAAGGAGACTGAAGCTTTCTTT. Its translation is CASSTHKETEAFF.

This chain joins TRBV4-1 and TRBJ2-7; D is ambiguous. Germline CDR1 MGHRA, CDR2 YSYEKL. The V gene lost 0 bases and the J gene lost 5 bases, with 8 bases spanning the gap. The CDR3 sequence is 13 residues long. The CDR3 DNA follows: TGCGCCAGCAGCCAAGATGGTGGCCACGAGCAGTACTTC. Encoded protein: CASSQDGGHEQYF.

The chain joins TRBV27 to TRBJ2-7; D is perhaps TRBD1 (5 bases). CDR3 length: 14 residues. Germline V CDR1 and CDR2: MNHEY, SMNVEV (reference sequence). Deletions cut 5 bases from V and 4 bases from J, with 15 bases between. CDR3 residues: CASSPSSQGYEQYF. DNA of the CDR3: TGTGCCAGCAGTCCCTCAAGTCAGGGTTACGAGCAGTACTTC.

This rearrangement joins TRBV5-4 to TRBJ2-7; no firm D call. The CDR3 covers 13 residues. Germline V lookup: CDR1 SGHNT, CDR2 YYREEE (reference sequence). Trimming left V 3 bases short and J 3 bases short, with 10 bases between. The CDR3, as DNA: TGTGCCAGCAGCTACGGCCTAGACTACGAGCAGTACTTC. Amino acids: CASSYGLDYEQYF. The full variable domain, rest sourced from reference TRBV5-4 and TRBJ2-7, is ETGVTQSPTHLIKTRGQQVTLRCSSQSGHNTVSWYQQALGQGPQFIFQYYREEENGRGNFPPRFSGLQFPNYSSELNVNALELDDSALYLCASSYGLDYEQYFGPGTRLTVT.

This clone ranks as large. This chain links TRBV24-1 with TRBJ1-1; D unresolved. V lost 7 bases and J 1 base, leaving 9 bases between the germline ends. The CDR3 has 13 amino acids. Germline V lookup: CDR1 KGHDR, CDR2 SFDVKD. CDR3 in amino acids: CATSAGRNTEAFF. The CDR3 DNA reads TGTGCCACCAGCGCCGGGAGGAACACTGAAGCTTTCTTT.

This rearrangement joins TRBV4-2 to TRBJ2-7; TRBD2 matches at 9 bases. V lost 4 bases, J lost 5 bases, and 18 bases stayed unmatched. Germline CDR1 LGHNA, CDR2 YNFKEQ. This CDR3 spans 18 amino acids. CDR3 protein: CASSPGLAHTREVHEQYF. The CDR3 nucleotides are TGTGCCAGCAGCCCCGGACTAGCGCACACTAGAGAGGTCCACGAGCAGTACTTC.

The V and J genes are TRBV6-5 and TRBJ2-7; the D is unclear. The CDR3 contains 16 residues. V shed 0 bases and J shed 3 bases, with 15 bases lying between them. CDR1 and CDR2 from the germline V gene are MNHEY and SVGAGI. The CDR3 loop reads CASSYSIENSYYEQYF. The CDR3 DNA sequence: TGTGCCAGCAGTTACTCGATAGAGAACAGCTACTACGAGCAGTACTTC.

This chain joins TRBV9 and TRBJ1-1; D ambiguous. The CDR3 runs 17 residues. V lost 0 bases and J 0 bases, leaving 15 bases between the germline ends. From germline, CDR1 is SGDLS and CDR2 YYNGEE. CDR3 region: CASSVGADLPMNTEAFF. DNA for the CDR3: TGTGCCAGCAGCGTAGGGGCAGACCTACCCATGAACACTGAAGCTTTCTTT.

The CDR3 bases are TGTGCCATCAGCGGGACAGGAGGTTTCTACGAGCAGTACTTC. As protein: CAISGTGGFYEQYF. The chain carries TRBV10-3 and TRBJ2-7, with TRBD1 identical over 8 bases. Germline V gene data show CDR1 as ENHRY and CDR2 as SYGVKD. The CDR3 runs 14 residues. V gave up 6 bases and J gave up 3 bases; unmatched junction bases: 7.

The CDR3 reads CASSSAGTSGNEQFF. In DNA form, the CDR3 reads TGTGCCAGCAGCTCCGCCGGGACTAGCGGTAATGAGCAGTTCTTC. This chain uses TRBV13 with TRBJ2-1; 11 bases map to TRBD2. Per germline, CDR1 PRHDT and CDR2 FYEKMQ (reference sequence). With V trimmed by 4 bases and J by 7 bases, 6 bases remained unmatched. CDR3 length: 15 amino acids.

As concerns this clone: This CDR3 is also generated by other DNA sequences in the sample. The chain uses TRBV12-3 or TRBV12-4 and TRBJ2-7; no definite D call. Trimming pared 4 bases from V and 4 bases from J, leaving 5 bases between. The length of the CDR3 is 11 residues. DNA of the CDR3: TGTGCCAGCAGTTCCCCGTACGAGCAGTACTTC. Residues: CASSSPYEQYF.

This rearrangement joins TRBV6-5 to TRBJ2-7, with D possibly TRBD1 on 6 matching bases. There are 14 residues in the CDR3. Looked up from germline, CDR1 is MNHEY and CDR2 is SVGAGI. Trimming pared 3 bases from V and 6 bases from J, leaving 15 bases between. The chain's CDR3 is CASSYTGPVVEQYF. Written as DNA, the CDR3 is TGTGCCAGCAGTTATACAGGGCCGGTTGTCGAGCAGTACTTC.

This clone was recorded once. The gene calls are TRBV6-6 and TRBJ1-1; no definite D call. Looked up from germline, CDR1 is MNHNY and CDR2 is SVGAGI (reference sequence). Trimming pared 6 bases from V and 4 bases from J, leaving 18 bases between. The CDR3 spans 15 residues. For the CDR3, the DNA is TGTGCCAGCAGCCGCCAAGGAGGGAGGGTCACTGAAGCTTTCTTT. The encoded protein is CASSRQGGRVTEAFF.

This clone appeared many times. The rearrangement joins TRBV10-3 to TRBJ1-1; D is possibly TRBD1 (6 bases). The CDR3 is 16 amino acids. Germline-derived CDR1 and CDR2 are ENHRY and SYGVKD. The ends were cut back, 4 bases at V and 3 bases at J, with 18 bases in the middle. The CDR3 region has the DNA TGTGCCATCAGTGGCCTACCCGTGACAGGTGACACTGAAGCTTTCTTT. It codes for CAISGLPVTGDTEAFF.

The gene calls are TRBV29-1 and TRBJ1-1; 11 nucleotides line up with TRBD1. CDR1 is SQVTM and CDR2 is ANQGSEA in the germline V gene. J was trimmed by 11 bases and V by 6 bases; bases with no gene match: 8. The CDR3 has 12 residues. CDR3 DNA sequence: TGCAGCGTGGGACAGGGGGAACCTCAGGCTTTCTTT. Translated: CSVGQGEPQAFF.

This chain connects TRBV3-1 (or the pseudogene TRBV3-2) to TRBJ1-4; 8 nucleotides match TRBD1. Germline V lookup: CDR1 LGHDT, CDR2 YNNKEL (reference sequence). V trimming: 4 bases; J trimming: 8 bases; junction bases outside the gene matches: 3. This CDR3 spans 13 amino acids. CDR3 DNA: TGTGCCAGCAGCCTACAGGGGGAGGAAAAACTGTTTTTT. As protein: CASSLQGEEKLFF.

The chain carries TRBV19 and TRBJ2-1; weak D call: TRBD2 (6 bases). Germline-derived CDR1 and CDR2 are LNHDA and SQIVND (reference sequence). The V end was cut by 8 bases, the J end by 4 bases, with 12 bases between. The CDR3 spans 13 residues. The CDR3 loop reads CASYNSGYNEQFF. CDR3 coding DNA: TGTGCCAGTTACAATAGCGGTTACAATGAGCAGTTCTTC.

In its sample, this clone was seen a few times. The chain joins TRBV28 to TRBJ2-7; 7 bases align to TRBD2. Germline CDR1 reads MDHEN; CDR2 reads SYDVKM. The CDR3 extends over 14 amino acids. This CDR3 reads CASGWMGSNYEQYF. CDR3 nucleotide sequence: TGTGCTAGCGGGTGGATGGGGAGTAATTACGAGCAGTACTTC.